The TCR beta chain under discussion was sequenced for a study of T-cell memory formation after mild COVID-19. Losses at the gene ends were 6 bases for V and 5 bases for J; bases not matched to a gene: 5. This CDR3 has 14 amino acids. TCRdb used MiXCR to reprocess the 5' RACE reads, holding one entry per CDR3 protein. The data contain some 210,000 distinct CDR3 sequences, 15% to 20% of them singletons. Material: PBMCs or a T cell subset sorted from them (not recorded which). The chain employs TRBV12-3 or TRBV12-4 and TRBJ2-2, with 8 bases that match TRBD1. The clonotype originates from an adult woman who had mild COVID-19 (a few samples of this study predate the infection). Cell type and time point are not known. CDR3 sequence (DNA): TGTGCCAGCAGCCGGACAGGGTTGACCGGGGAGCTGTTTTTT. Its protein product is CASSRTGLTGELFF.